Each of the 14 T cell receptor beta chains below was sequenced from the same sample in a study of blood T cell repertoires in COVID-19. Only in-frame clones appear in the TCRdb table, and some are missing; sequencing was by immunoSEQ multiplex PCR. The sample holds roughly 250,000 clones, roughly 90% seen once. Sequenced sample: PBMCs or T cells enriched from blood (not recorded which). These receptors were taken from a woman aged 30 to 39 with acute COVID-19.

The chain is built from TRBV5-6 and TRBJ1-2; 8 nucleotides agree with TRBD1. V lost 2 bases to trimming and J lost 5 bases; unmatched junction nucleotides: 8. CDR1 and CDR2 (germline): SGHDT, YYEEEE. The CDR3 runs to 15 residues. The CDR3 sequence: CASSLPGQVQYGYTF. CDR3 nucleotide sequence: TGTGCCAGCAGCTTACCGGGACAGGTCCAGTATGGCTACACCTTC.

The V gene is TRBV10-3, the J gene TRBJ1-1; D uncertain. V dropped 0 bases and J dropped 4 bases, with 12 bases sitting between them. The CDR3 sequence is 15 residues long. Per germline, CDR1 ENHRY and CDR2 SYGVKD. The CDR3 reads CAISESRGGSTEAFF. The CDR3 coding sequence is TGTGCCATCAGTGAGTCGCGGGGTGGATCCACTGAAGCTTTCTTT.

This rearrangement joins TRBV7-2 to TRBJ1-1; 8 bases align to TRBD1. J lost 0 bases, V lost 5 bases, and 11 bases had no gene match. There are 17 residues in the CDR3. Per germline, CDR1 SGHTA and CDR2 FQGNSA. CDR3 nucleotides: TGTGCCAGCAGCCTACGGACAGGGACGGGCATGAACACTGAAGCTTTCTTT. Translation gives CASSLRTGTGMNTEAFF.

The rearrangement uses TRBV7-9 and TRBJ1-1; the match to TRBD1 covers 12 bases. V was clipped by 4 bases and J by 6 bases; unmatched bases: 12. This CDR3 region has 17 residues. CDR1 is SEHNR and CDR2 is FQNEAQ in the germline V gene (reference sequence). CDR3 region: CASSSTPGGTGGPEAFF. The CDR3 DNA follows: TGTGCCAGCAGCTCAACCCCGGGGGGGACAGGGGGCCCTGAAGCTTTCTTT.

The chain links TRBV6-5 to TRBJ1-6; D gene uncertain. Looked up from germline, CDR1 is MNHEY and CDR2 is SVGAGI. The CDR3 has 15 residues. V was shortened by 0 bases and J by 4 bases, with 7 bases between the two germline ends. CDR3 sequence (DNA): TGTGCCAGCAGTTACTCGAACAGTTATAATTCACCCCTCCACTTT. Translating it yields CASSYSNSYNSPLHF.

Here the CDR3 reads CAPFRGQGSSSSGNTIYF. As DNA, the CDR3 is TGTGCTCCCTTCCGGGGACAGGGGTCTTCCTCCTCTGGAAACACCATATATTTT. The chain has TRBV12-5 and TRBJ1-3, with 10 bases lining up with TRBD1. V was pared by 11 bases and J by 0 bases, with 16 bases of the junction left unmatched. This CDR3 region has 18 residues. Germline V gene sequence: CDR1 LGHNT, CDR2 FRNRAP.

The chain has TRBV6-2 or TRBV6-3 and TRBJ1-1; D is undetermined. The CDR3 has 13 residues. V was shortened by 4 bases and J by 1 base, with 7 bases between the two germline ends. CDR1 MNHEY and CDR2 SVGEGT come from the germline V gene. In DNA, the CDR3 is TGTGCCAGCAGTTCCAGCGGGAACACTGAAGCTTTCTTT. This gives the protein CASSSSGNTEAFF.

The chain joins TRBV2 to TRBJ2-5; D uncertain. Germline V lookup: CDR1 SNHLY, CDR2 FYNNEI. Trimming shortened V by 9 bases and J by 4 bases, and 18 bases separated the two germline ends. CDR3 length: 14 amino acids. CDR3 in DNA: TGTGCCAGTCTGCCCGTGACACCGTTAGAGACCCAGTACTTC. Protein: CASLPVTPLETQYF.

The genes are TRBV7-8 and TRBJ1-1; 7 nucleotides agree with TRBD1. The CDR3 consists of 14 residues. Unmatched junction bases numbered 7, after V lost 1 base and J lost 8 bases. CDR1 SGHVS and CDR2 FQNEAQ come from the germline V gene. As DNA, the CDR3 is TGTGCCAGCAGCTTAGGTAATACAGGGGAAGAAGCTTTCTTT. Translated: CASSLGNTGEEAFF.

The chain links TRBV7-9 to TRBJ2-1; 8 nucleotides line up with TRBD2. With V trimmed by 5 bases and J by 8 bases, 17 bases remained unmatched. The V gene's germline CDR1 is SEHNR and CDR2 FQNEAQ (reference sequence). The CDR3 runs 17 residues. The CDR3 protein is CASSPRIGLAHGHEQFF. The CDR3 DNA sequence: TGTGCCAGCAGCCCTCGGATCGGACTAGCCCATGGCCATGAGCAGTTCTTC. The variable domain in full, with the rest retrieved from reference TRBV7-9 and TRBJ2-1, is DTGVSQNPRHKITKRGQNVTFRCDPISEHNRLYWYRQTLGQGPEFLTYFQNEAQLEKSRLLSDRFSAERPKGSFSTLEIQRTEQGDSAMYLCASSPRIGLAHGHEQFFGPGTRLTVL.

V and J are TRBV7-9 and TRBJ2-1; D ambiguous. Germline CDR1 reads SEHNR; CDR2 reads FQNEAQ (reference sequence). V was pared by 5 bases and J by 7 bases, with 9 bases between. This CDR3 region has 12 residues. CDR3 region: CASSGDGNEQFF. The CDR3 DNA reads TGTGCCAGCAGCGGCGACGGGAATGAGCAGTTCTTC.

V and J are TRBV2 and TRBJ1-5; 12 nucleotides agree with TRBD1. The CDR3 covers 17 residues. Germline lookup yields CDR1 SNHLY and CDR2 FYNNEI. Germline trimming cut 4 bases from V and 0 bases from J; bases unmatched to any gene: 4. The CDR3 DNA sequence: TGTGCCAGCAGTGGTGGGGACAGGGGGCTTAGCAATCAGCCCCAGCATTTT. This translates into CASSGGDRGLSNQPQHF.

The sample holds one count of this clone. The chain joins TRBV7-6 to TRBJ2-7, with 13 bases identical to TRBD2. This CDR3 is built from 17 residues. CDR1 is SGHVS, CDR2 FNYEAQ, per germline. V lost 5 bases and J lost 4; bases outside the gene matches: 11. The CDR3 DNA follows: TGTGCCAGCAGCCAGACTAGCGGGGGGTCGAATAAATACGAGCAGTACTTC. Residues: CASSQTSGGSNKYEQYF.

This sequence joins TRBV30 and TRBJ1-4; TRBD1 matches at 9 bases. The CDR3 extends over 13 amino acids. V trimming: 5 bases; J trimming: 10 bases; junction bases outside the gene matches: 8. The V gene's germline CDR1 is GTSNPN and CDR2 SVGIG (reference sequence). The CDR3 reads CAWSGQGKVKLFF. The CDR3 bases are TGTGCCTGGTCTGGACAGGGGAAGGTAAAACTGTTTTTT.